Shown below are 11 T cell receptor beta chains from a single sample sequenced in a study of blood T cell repertoires in COVID-19. The table came from immunoSEQ multiplex PCR; TCRdb's copy has only in-frame clones and leaves some out. The table shows a few hundred thousand clones, with about 87% occurring only once. The sample comprised peripheral blood. These receptors originate from a woman aged 50 to 65 with COVID-19, enrolled during active disease.

The chain recombines TRBV3-1 (or the pseudogene TRBV3-2) with TRBJ2-7; D is undetermined. From germline, CDR1 is LGHDT and CDR2 YNNKEL (reference sequence). V lost 5 bases, J lost 3 bases, and 5 bases lay in between. CDR3 length: 11 amino acids. This CDR3 reads CASSTDYEQYF. The CDR3 DNA reads TGTGCCAGCAGCACAGACTACGAGCAGTACTTC.

The rearrangement uses TRBV6-1 and TRBJ1-1, with 7 bases fitting TRBD1. Germline CDR1 is MNHNS and CDR2 is SASEGT. This CDR3 contains 16 residues. V lost 3 bases, J lost 5 bases, and 12 bases stayed unmatched. The CDR3 sequence: CASSDKGAPERTEAFF. The CDR3 DNA reads as TGTGCCAGCAGTGATAAGGGGGCCCCAGAAAGAACTGAAGCTTTCTTT.

J is TRBJ2-1 and V is TRBV6-5, with 7 bases lining up with TRBD2. The CDR3 consists of 14 residues. Trimming removed 6 bases from V and 1 base from J; junction bases left unmatched: 3. Looked up from germline, CDR1 is MNHEY and CDR2 is SVGAGI. CDR3 amino acids: CASRRERSYNEQFF. The CDR3 nucleotides are TGTGCCAGCAGGCGGGAGAGGTCCTACAATGAGCAGTTCTTC.

Only a few counts were recorded for this clone. This chain connects TRBV5-1 to TRBJ1-1; D perhaps matches TRBD1 (6 bases). CDR1 is SGHRS, CDR2 YFSETQ, per germline. This CDR3 has 13 amino acids. V lost 0 bases and J 6 bases, leaving 9 bases between the germline ends. CDR3 coding DNA: TGCGCCAGCAGCTTGGGGGGGACACCTGAAGCTTTCTTT. This sequence encodes CASSLGGTPEAFF.

This sequence joins TRBV5-1 and TRBJ1-5, with 8 positions matching TRBD1. V lost 4 bases to trimming and J lost 5 bases; unmatched junction nucleotides: 5. The CDR3 consists of 14 residues. Germline CDR1 reads SGHRS; CDR2 reads YFSETQ. CDR3 region: CASSITGGDQPQHF. The CDR3 bases are TGCGCCAGCAGCATTACAGGGGGTGATCAGCCCCAGCATTTT.

This chain links TRBV23-1 with TRBJ2-3; 9 nucleotides match TRBD1. TRBV23-1 is labeled an ORF, and its function is uncertain. J lost 2 bases, V lost 11 bases, and 2 bases had no gene match. This CDR3 has 12 amino acids. The CDR3 coding sequence is TGCGCCGGGACAGGGACCACAGATACGCAGTATTTT. Translated: CAGTGTTDTQYF.

The V gene is TRBV2, the J gene TRBJ2-7, with 10 positions matching TRBD2. J was trimmed by 4 bases and V by 6 bases; bases with no gene match: 9. CDR1 is SNHLY, CDR2 FYNNEI, per germline. The CDR3 is 15 residues long. The CDR3 coding sequence is TGTGCCAGCAGACAGACTAGCGGGTATACATACGAGCAGTACTTC. Translating gives CASRQTSGYTYEQYF.

J is TRBJ2-3 and V is TRBV5-5, with a weak D call TRBD1 (6 bases). The ends were cut back, 4 bases at V and 0 bases at J, with 15 bases in the middle. This CDR3 region has 16 residues. Germline V lookup: CDR1 SGHKS, CDR2 YYEKEE (reference sequence). The CDR3 nucleotides read TGTGCCAGCAGCCCGACAGGCACTACTAGCACAGATACGCAGTATTTT. Its protein is CASSPTGTTSTDTQYF.

Remarks on this clone: Other nucleotide sequences in the sample specify the same CDR3. The chain combines TRBV7-9 with TRBJ1-1; D unclear. Trimming removed 3 bases at V and 0 bases at J, with 5 bases between. Germline V gene data show CDR1 as SEHNR and CDR2 as FQNEAQ (reference sequence). This CDR3 comprises 13 residues. The CDR3 here is CASSFRVNTEAFF. CDR3 in DNA: TGTGCCAGCAGCTTTCGGGTGAACACTGAAGCTTTCTTT.

The genes are TRBV4-3 and TRBJ1-1, with D uncertain. The germline V gene has CDR1 LGHNA and CDR2 YSLEER. Trimming left V 0 bases short and J 3 bases short, with 8 bases between. CDR3 length equals 14 residues. The CDR3 region has the DNA TGCGCCAGCAGCCAAGAACATGGCTACACTGAAGCTTTCTTT. This gives the protein CASSQEHGYTEAFF.

CDR3 amino acids: CSARVDYGYTF. The CDR3, as DNA: TGCAGTGCTAGGGTAGACTATGGCTACACCTTC. V is TRBV20-1 and J is TRBJ1-2; no clear D. This CDR3 region has 11 residues. The V gene lost 3 bases and the J gene lost 3 bases, with 5 bases spanning the gap. Germline V gene data show CDR1 as DFQATT and CDR2 as SNEGSKA (reference sequence).